Following are 18 T cell receptor beta chains from one sample sequenced in a study of T cells in Graves' hyperthyroidism and ophthalmopathy. The CDR3 regions of TCR beta were amplified from RNA transcripts. During a first-round RT-PCR of the TCR CDR3, the HTBI primer set was used. TCRdb re-called the multiplex PCR reads with MiXCR, one entry per CDR3 protein. The table lists about 510,000 distinct CDR3 sequences, 14% of them singletons. Sequencing was carried out using blood. The receptors shown here come from a middle-aged woman with Graves' hyperthyroidism.

The sample holds many counts of this clonotype. The J gene is TRBJ1-5, the V gene TRBV6-1; D remains ambiguous. The V end lost 7 bases, the J end lost 6 bases, and 13 bases lay between the germline ends. Germline CDR1 and CDR2: MNHNS and SASEGT. This CDR3 region has 13 residues. CDR3 region: CASKTTQRQPQHF. DNA of the CDR3: TGTGCCAGCAAAACCACCCAACGTCAGCCCCAGCATTTT.

This clonotype showed up many times. J is TRBJ2-7 and V is TRBV24-1; TRBD1 matches 7 bases. Germline values: CDR1 KGHDR, CDR2 SFDVKD. The CDR3 spans 13 residues. V lost 9 bases and J lost 5; bases outside the gene matches: 9. This CDR3 reads CATGAKGADEQYF. DNA for the CDR3: TGTGCCACCGGGGCCAAGGGGGCCGACGAGCAGTACTTC.

Only a few counts were recorded for this clonotype. This sequence joins TRBV7-2 and TRBJ2-5; TRBD2 matches at 9 bases. Germline CDR1 and CDR2: SGHTA and FQGNSA. The CDR3 has 15 amino acids. The ends lost 5 bases at V and 4 bases at J; junction bases unmatched: 8. The CDR3: CASSGTSQGRETQYF. Written as DNA, the CDR3 is TGTGCCAGCAGCGGGACTAGCCAAGGGAGAGAGACCCAGTACTTC.

As regards this clonotype: One base away lies a much larger clone, so this may be a sequencing read error. The chain has TRBV20-1 and TRBJ1-1; 7 bases are shared with TRBD1. The CDR3 length is 12 residues. The germline gives CDR1 DFQATT, CDR2 SNEGSKA (reference sequence). CDR3 protein: CSVRGGYTEAFF. CDR3 nucleotide sequence: TGCAGTGTTAGAGGGGGCTACACTGAAGCTTTCTTT.

The chain has TRBV6-4 and TRBJ2-5; 8 nucleotides align to TRBD2. The CDR3 consists of 15 residues. V was pared by 5 bases and J by 2 bases, with 7 bases of the junction left unmatched. CDR1 MRHNA and CDR2 SNTAGT come from the germline V gene. CDR3 coding DNA: TGTGCCAGCAGTCAAAGCGGGAGCCATCAAGAGACCCAGTACTTC. It is translated as CASSQSGSHQETQYF.

At least ten counts were recorded for this clonotype. The CDR3 DNA sequence: TGTGCCAGCAGCTTAGCGCGGGGTAGCGGGAGTAAAAGCGACAATGAGCAGTTCTTC. It is translated as CASSLARGSGSKSDNEQFF. The J gene is TRBJ2-1, the V gene TRBV7-8; 9 bases align to TRBD2. Trimming cost V 0 bases and J 5 bases; bases outside gene matches: 14. The CDR3 loop spans 19 amino acids. Germline CDR1 is SGHVS and CDR2 is FQNEAQ.

This clonotype came up many times. A junction end diverges from the germline sequence, so it may reflect a read error. CDR3 residues: CASSLQGGETQYF. CDR3 bases: TGTGCCAGCAGCCTACAGGGTGGAGAGACCCAGTACTTC. The chain carries TRBV5-1 and TRBJ2-5, with D possibly TRBD1 on 6 matching bases. Germline loops: CDR1 SGHRS, CDR2 YFSETQ. The CDR3 runs to 13 residues.

In this sample, this clonotype turned up many times. The genes are TRBV6-1 and TRBJ2-5; D is possibly TRBD1 (6 bases). Germline V CDR1 and CDR2: MNHNS, SASEGT. The V end was cut by 5 bases, the J end by 5 bases, with 18 bases between. The CDR3 extends over 15 amino acids. CDR3 sequence (DNA): TGTGCCAGCAGTCGGCGAACAGGGTCGGGTGAGACCCAGTACTTC. Translation gives CASSRRTGSGETQYF.

V gene TRBV4-1 combines with J gene TRBJ2-5; D call uncertain. V was clipped by 1 base and J by 1 base, with 10 bases between them. The germline V gene encodes CDR1 MGHRA and CDR2 YSYEKL. The CDR3 is 15 residues long. The CDR3 region is CASSQVEHAQETQYF. Here the CDR3 DNA reads TGCGCCAGCAGCCAAGTGGAGCATGCCCAAGAGACCCAGTACTTC.

The rearrangement links TRBV7-9 to TRBJ1-1; weak D call: TRBD1 (5 bases). Per germline, CDR1 SEHNR and CDR2 FQNEAQ (reference sequence). Trimming removed 2 bases from V and 3 bases from J, with 13 bases in between. The CDR3 length is 15 residues. The CDR3 DNA follows: TGTGCCAGCAGCTTATACGGGGGGGGGGACACTGAAGCTTTCTTT. It encodes CASSLYGGGDTEAFF. The full variable domain, in which reference TRBV7-9 and TRBJ1-1 provide the parts outside the CDR3, is DTGVSQNPRHKITKRGQNVTFRCDPISEHNRLYWYRQTLGQGPEFLTYFQNEAQLEKSRLLSDRFSAERPKGSFSTLEIQRTEQGDSAMYLCASSLYGGGDTEAFFGQGTRLTVV.

In its sample, this clonotype was seen many times. V is TRBV27 and J is TRBJ1-5, with D possibly being TRBD1 (5 bases). CDR1 is MNHEY, CDR2 SMNVEV, per germline (reference sequence). The V end lost 6 bases, the J end lost 0 bases, and 12 bases lay between the germline ends. CDR3 size: 15 residues. In DNA form, the CDR3 reads TGTGCCAGCAGCAAAGGGGCGTATAGCAATCAGCCCCAGCATTTT. As protein: CASSKGAYSNQPQHF.

In its sample, this clonotype was seen many times. This sequence joins TRBV7-6 and TRBJ2-1, with D maybe TRBD1 (5 bases). The CDR3 runs to 14 residues. The V gene lost 1 base and the J gene lost 8 bases, with 12 bases spanning the gap. CDR1 SGHVS and CDR2 FNYEAQ come from the germline V gene. Here the CDR3 DNA reads TGTGCCAGCAGCTTAGTAAGGGGAACCGATGAGCAGTTCTTC. Translated: CASSLVRGTDEQFF.

This clonotype was recorded at least ten times. The J gene is TRBJ2-1, the V gene TRBV15; D tentatively reads TRBD1 or TRBD2 (5 bases each). The ends were cut back, 3 bases at V and 0 bases at J, with 9 bases in the middle. Germline V gene lookup returns CDR1 LNHNV and CDR2 YYDKDF (reference sequence). CDR3 length: 15 residues. As DNA, the CDR3 is TGTGCCACCAGCAGCCCCGGGACCTCCTACAATGAGCAGTTCTTC. This translates into CATSSPGTSYNEQFF.

There are many counts of this clonotype. V is TRBV6-2 or TRBV6-3 and J is TRBJ2-7; 8 bases are a match to TRBD1. V lost 8 bases, J lost 2 bases, and 5 bases stayed unmatched. This CDR3 region has 13 residues. Germline CDR1 and CDR2: MNHEY and SVGEGT. In nucleotides, the CDR3 is TGTGCCAGCTTTAACAGGGGGACCTACGAGCAGTACTTC. This codes for CASFNRGTYEQYF.

This clonotype was counted between two and nine times. J is TRBJ2-1 and V is TRBV30; possible D gene TRBD2, 6 bases. Germline V gene lookup returns CDR1 GTSNPN and CDR2 SVGIG (reference sequence). The CDR3 is made up of 14 amino acids. Trimming shortened V by 3 bases and J by 2 bases, and 11 bases separated the two germline ends. The CDR3 region is CAWSSGETYNEQFF. The DNA for the CDR3 is TGTGCCTGGAGCTCGGGAGAAACCTACAATGAGCAGTTCTTC.

This clonotype was seen ten or more times. The J gene is TRBJ1-1, the V gene TRBV6-1, with a weak D call TRBD1 (5 bases). Trimming removed 3 bases from V and 1 base from J, with 6 bases in between. Germline CDR1 is MNHNS and CDR2 is SASEGT. The CDR3 totals 13 residues. Here the CDR3 DNA reads TGTGCCAGCAGTGACAGGGCGAACACTGAAGCTTTCTTT. Translation gives CASSDRANTEAFF.

Remarks on this clonotype: This may come from a read error, since a much larger clone is one base off. The V call is TRBV6-1, the J call TRBJ2-1, with unresolved D. The germline gives CDR1 MNHNS, CDR2 SASEGT. This CDR3 has 18 residues. CDR3 coding DNA: TGTGCCAGCAGTCCCCGACCCCTTCCAGGTAGCTCCTACAATGAGCAGTCCTTC. This gives the protein CASSPRPLPGSSYNEQSF.

This clonotype was recorded a few times. The gene calls are TRBV7-8 and TRBJ2-1; D gene uncertain. Germline loops: CDR1 SGHVS, CDR2 FQNEAQ. Trimming cost V 5 bases and J 4 bases, with 21 bases left between them. CDR3 length: 17 amino acids. The chain's CDR3 is CASSLLITSRRYNEQFF. The CDR3 coding sequence is TGTGCCAGCAGCCTTTTAATTACGTCGCGGAGATACAATGAGCAGTTCTTC.